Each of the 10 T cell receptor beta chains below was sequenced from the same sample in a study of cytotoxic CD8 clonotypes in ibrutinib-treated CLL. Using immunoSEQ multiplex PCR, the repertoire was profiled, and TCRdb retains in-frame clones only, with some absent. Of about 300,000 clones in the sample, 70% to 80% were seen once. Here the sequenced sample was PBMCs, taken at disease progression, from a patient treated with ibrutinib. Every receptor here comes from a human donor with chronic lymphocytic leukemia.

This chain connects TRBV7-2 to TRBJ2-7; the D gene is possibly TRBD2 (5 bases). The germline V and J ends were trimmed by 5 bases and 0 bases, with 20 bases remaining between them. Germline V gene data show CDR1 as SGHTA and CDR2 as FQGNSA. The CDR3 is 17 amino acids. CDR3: CASSLRGQSRGSYEQYF. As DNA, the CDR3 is TGTGCCAGCAGCCTCCGCGGGCAGTCGCGAGGCTCCTACGAGCAGTACTTC.

CDR3 loop: CASRPGLAVSPNEQYF. In DNA, the CDR3 is TGTGCCAGCAGACCCGGACTAGCGGTCTCCCCTAACGAGCAGTACTTC. V gene TRBV27 combines with J gene TRBJ2-7; 10 nucleotides match TRBD2. V lost 6 bases, J lost 5 bases, and 13 bases stayed unmatched. The germline V gene has CDR1 MNHEY and CDR2 SMNVEV (reference sequence). The CDR3 spans 16 residues.

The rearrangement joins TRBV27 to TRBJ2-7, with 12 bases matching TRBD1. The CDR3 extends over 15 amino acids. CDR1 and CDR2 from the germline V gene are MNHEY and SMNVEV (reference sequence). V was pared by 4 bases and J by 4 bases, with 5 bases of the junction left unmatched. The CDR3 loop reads CASSWGTGGGYEQYF. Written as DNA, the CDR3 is TGTGCCAGCAGTTGGGGGACAGGGGGCGGTTACGAGCAGTACTTC.

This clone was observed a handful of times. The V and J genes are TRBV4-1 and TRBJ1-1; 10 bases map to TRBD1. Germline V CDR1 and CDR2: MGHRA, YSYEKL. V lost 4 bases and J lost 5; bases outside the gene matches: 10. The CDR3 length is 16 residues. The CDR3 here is CASSPNTDRGKTEAFF. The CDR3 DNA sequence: TGCGCCAGCAGCCCAAACACGGACAGGGGGAAGACTGAAGCTTTCTTT.

The CDR3, as DNA: TGTGCCAGCAGTCCAGGGGGTCGGGAGACCCAGTACTTC. This codes for CASSPGGRETQYF. The J gene is TRBJ2-5, the V gene TRBV25-1; 7 bases match TRBD1. V was clipped by 5 bases and J by 5 bases; unmatched bases: 5. CDR1 is MGHDK and CDR2 is SYGVNS in the germline V gene. This CDR3 region has 13 residues.

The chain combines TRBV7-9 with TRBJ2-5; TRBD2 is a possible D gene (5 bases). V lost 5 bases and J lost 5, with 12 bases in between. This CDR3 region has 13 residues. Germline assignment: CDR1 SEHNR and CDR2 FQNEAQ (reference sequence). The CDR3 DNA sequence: TGTGCCAGCAGCCCTCCTCCGGGGGAGACCCAGTACTTC. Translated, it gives CASSPPPGETQYF.

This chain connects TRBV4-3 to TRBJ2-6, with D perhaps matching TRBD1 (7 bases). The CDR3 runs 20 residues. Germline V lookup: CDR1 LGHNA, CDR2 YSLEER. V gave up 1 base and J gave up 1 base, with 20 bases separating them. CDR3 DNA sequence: TGCGCCAGCAGCCAAGTTAATCCGCGGGACAGCTTATCTGGGGCCAACGTCCTGACTTTC. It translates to CASSQVNPRDSLSGANVLTF.

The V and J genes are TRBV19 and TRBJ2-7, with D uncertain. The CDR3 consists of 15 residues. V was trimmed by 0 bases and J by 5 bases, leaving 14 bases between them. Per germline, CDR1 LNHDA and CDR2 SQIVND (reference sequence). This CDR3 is CASSIDPGGSHEQYF. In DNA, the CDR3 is TGTGCCAGTAGTATAGACCCCGGCGGATCCCACGAGCAGTACTTC.

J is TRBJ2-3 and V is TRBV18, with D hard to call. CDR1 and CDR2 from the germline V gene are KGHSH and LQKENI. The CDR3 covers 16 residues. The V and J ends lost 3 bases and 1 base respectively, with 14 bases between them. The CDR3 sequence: CASSPFLLGGTDTQYF. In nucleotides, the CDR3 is TGTGCCAGCTCACCGTTTCTCTTGGGCGGCACAGATACGCAGTATTTT.

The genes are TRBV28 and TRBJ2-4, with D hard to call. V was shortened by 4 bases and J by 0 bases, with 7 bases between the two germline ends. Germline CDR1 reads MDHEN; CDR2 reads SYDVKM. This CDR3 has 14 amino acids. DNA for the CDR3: TGTGCCAGCAGTTCCACGGTAGCCAAAAACATTCAGTACTTC. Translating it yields CASSSTVAKNIQYF.